The 5 T cell receptor beta chains given below trace back to one sample, sequenced in a study of CD8 T cells in Susac syndrome. Random hexamers were used to reverse transcribe an amount of about 0.5 to 1 ug RNA. Using its own MiXCR run on the immunoSEQ multiplex PCR reads, TCRdb lists one record per CDR3 protein. The repertoire holds about 20,000 distinct CDR3 sequences, with 90% to 95% as singletons. Material for sequencing was CD8+ T cells from PBMCs. These receptors originate from a human donor in good health.

The V gene is TRBV5-4, the J gene TRBJ2-7; D unresolved. Between the trimmed V and J ends, which lost 5 bases and 7 bases, there was a span of 16 bases. This CDR3 has 13 residues. Germline V gene lookup returns CDR1 SGHNT and CDR2 YYREEE (reference sequence). The CDR3 here is CASRLMTSEEQYF. The CDR3 nucleotides read TGTGCCAGCAGGCTGATGACTTCGGAGGAGCAGTACTTC.

This chain uses TRBV14 with TRBJ2-5; the D call may be TRBD1 or TRBD2 (5 bases each). V was shortened by 3 bases and J by 4 bases, with 9 bases between the two germline ends. This CDR3 contains 13 residues. Germline-derived CDR1 and CDR2 are SGHDN and FVKESK. The DNA of the CDR3 is TGTGCCAGCAGCCACCCAGGGACAGAGACCCAGTACTTC. Protein product: CASSHPGTETQYF.

The chain uses TRBV6-2 or TRBV6-3 and TRBJ1-5; maybe TRBD1 (6 bases). With 3 bases removed from V and 1 base from J, the gap between germline ends came to 16 bases. Germline lookup yields CDR1 MNHEY and CDR2 SVGEGT. This CDR3 is 17 amino acids long. The CDR3 region is CASSYSLQGHSNQPQHF. The CDR3 DNA follows: TGTGCCAGCAGTTATAGCCTGCAGGGACACAGCAATCAGCCCCAGCATTTT.

The rearrangement uses TRBV12-3 or TRBV12-4 and TRBJ2-7; D remains ambiguous. Trimming shortened V by 3 bases and J by 4 bases, and 7 bases separated the two germline ends. The CDR3 consists of 12 residues. The CDR3 loop reads CASSLEPYEQYF. Here the CDR3 DNA reads TGTGCCAGCAGTTTGGAGCCTTACGAGCAGTACTTC.

CDR3 nucleotide sequence: TGCGCCAGCAGTTGGGACTCCGTGGAGCAGTTCTTC. Translated, it gives CASSWDSVEQFF. J is TRBJ2-1 and V is TRBV10-2; weak D call: TRBD2 (6 bases). Trimming cost V 5 bases and J 10 bases, with 12 bases left between them. Germline assignment: CDR1 WSHSY and CDR2 SAAADI. The CDR3 extends over 12 amino acids.